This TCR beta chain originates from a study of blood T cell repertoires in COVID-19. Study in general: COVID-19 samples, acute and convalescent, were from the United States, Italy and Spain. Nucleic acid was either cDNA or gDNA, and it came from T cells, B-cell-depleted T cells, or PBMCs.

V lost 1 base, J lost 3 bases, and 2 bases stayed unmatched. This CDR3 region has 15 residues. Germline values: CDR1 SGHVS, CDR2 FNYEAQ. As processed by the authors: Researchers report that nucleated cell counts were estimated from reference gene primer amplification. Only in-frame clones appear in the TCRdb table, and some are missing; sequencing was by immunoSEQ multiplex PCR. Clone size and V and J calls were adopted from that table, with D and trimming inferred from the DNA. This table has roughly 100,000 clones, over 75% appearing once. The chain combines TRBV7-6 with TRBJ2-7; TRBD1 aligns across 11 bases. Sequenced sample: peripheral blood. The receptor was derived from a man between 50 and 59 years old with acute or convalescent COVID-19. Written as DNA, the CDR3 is TGTGCCAGCAGCTTAGGGACAGGGGGCCTCTACGAGCAGTACTTC. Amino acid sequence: CASSLGTGGLYEQYF. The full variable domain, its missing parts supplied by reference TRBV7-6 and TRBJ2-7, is GAGVSQSPRYKVTKRGQDVALRCDPISGHVSLYWYRQALGQGPEFLTYFNYEAQQDKSGLPNDRFSAERPEGSISTLTIQRTEQRDSAMYRCASSLGTGGLYEQYFGPGTRLTVT.